This is a list of T cell receptor beta chains from one sample in a study of shared clonotypes between healthy human individuals. Profiled with immunoSEQ multiplex PCR; TCRdb holds only in-frame clones, not every one. The sample includes some 1 million clones, about 77% of them seen just once. The sequenced material came from memory CD4+ T cells sorted from blood. The receptors were sampled from a man aged 18 to 35 in good health. Each CDR3 is given with its conserved first and last residue.

j_gene	v_gene	CDR3aa
TRBJ2-1	TRBV2	CASSEGGSEQFF
TRBJ2-2	TRBV2	CASTAYTNTGELFF
TRBJ2-2	TRBV6-6	CASSPVRGAAGELFF
TRBJ2-5	TRBV5-1	CASSVSRGRETQYF
TRBJ1-4	TRBV18	CASSPPGGSEKLFF
TRBJ2-3	TRBV5-1	CASSPRDTSYTQYF
TRBJ2-7	TRBV11-3	CASSSPEGYEQYF
TRBJ1-4	TRBV6-5	CASSYSFGLTNEKLFF
TRBJ1-1	TRBV29-1	CSVDRDRAMNTEAFF
TRBJ2-5	TRBV19	CASSPRTGVGTQYF
TRBJ2-4	TRBV19	CASSIGTGGFRDIQYF
TRBJ1-1	TRBV5-1	CASSLGRGGAINTEAFF
TRBJ2-7	TRBV7-2	CASSADRALPWEQYF
TRBJ1-6	TRBV25-1	CATRGQLNSPLHF
TRBJ2-5	TRBV6-5	CASSYSGGQETQYF
TRBJ2-7	TRBV7-2	CASSLASGGAYEQYF
TRBJ2-3	TRBV14	CASSHSTDTQYF
TRBJ1-2	TRBV27	CASTPRGGPGVNYGYTF
TRBJ2-3	TRBV7-8	CASSLMTTDTQYF
TRBJ2-5	TRBV10-3	CAISPRDRGQETQYF
TRBJ2-7	TRBV5-1	CASSFGGQGLYEQYF
TRBJ1-6	TRBV5-1	CASSLGQANSPLHF
TRBJ1-1	TRBV18	CASSPDRTEAFF
TRBJ2-2	TRBV18	CASSTDTSNTGELFF
TRBJ2-3	TRBV18	CATRGQGATDTQYF
TRBJ1-5	TRBV18	CASSPDLLSNQPQHF
TRBJ2-7	TRBV7-6	CASSIIGVGTGSSYEQYF
TRBJ1-5	TRBV18	CASSPDGGGNQPQHF
TRBJ1-1	TRBV5-8	CASSLSRQLAFF
TRBJ1-6	TRBV5-1	CASSLVGYGSPLHF
TRBJ1-5	TRBV6-5	CASSYSEDQPQHF
TRBJ1-3	TRBV11-2	CASSYGASGNTIYF
TRBJ1-3	TRBV30	CAWSVLSDGNTIYF
TRBJ1-2	TRBV30	CAWSGNYGYTF
TRBJ2-7	TRBV6-1	CASRVTAYEQYF
TRBJ2-5	TRBV5-1	CASSYEGVPYF
TRBJ2-1	TRBV7-9	CASSLTSGRLFSYNEQFF
TRBJ2-3	TRBV6-1	CATSKREPGTDTQYF
TRBJ2-7	TRBV28	CASSLGGGAGSYEQYF
TRBJ1-6	TRBV30	CAGEQGGTPLHF
TRBJ2-7	TRBV15	CATRGDRGRAYEQYF
TRBJ1-3	TRBV4-2	CASSQEGRSSGNTIYF
TRBJ2-3	TRBV7-3	CASSLDRYTDTQYF
TRBJ2-5	TRBV6-5	CASSRSTGKETQYF
TRBJ2-7	TRBV7-2	CASSLAGQVPYEQYF
TRBJ2-3	TRBV14	CASSRGTLDTQYF
TRBJ2-6	TRBV28	CASSSGQGRSGANVLTF
TRBJ2-1	TRBV28	CASSLREQFF
TRBJ2-1	TRBV7-2	CASLKLAGALNEQFF
TRBJ2-3	TRBV11-2	CASSLTGTGMSTDTQYF
TRBJ2-7	TRBV30	CAWSVRQGLPQYF
TRBJ1-4	TRBV28	CASSLGQINEKLFF
TRBJ1-2	TRBV9	CASSVGAGWNYGYTF